This T cell receptor beta chain emerged from a study of T-cell memory formation after mild COVID-19. Regarding the study as a whole: Researchers report contracting CD4+ clones mostly in CM and EM, with CD8+ clones in EMRA.

V shed 4 bases, J shed 2 bases, and the junction held 6 bases outside the gene matches. This CDR3 has 15 residues. Germline CDR1 reads DFQATT; CDR2 reads SNEGSKA (reference sequence). About this clonotype itself: Its antigen is not known.

Each CDR3 protein is one row after TCRdb ran MiXCR on the 5' RACE reads. The repertoire holds a few hundred thousand distinct CDR3 sequences, with under 20% as singletons. The source material was PBMCs or a T cell subset sorted from them (not recorded which). This clonotype was obtained from a man between 18 and 35 years old who had mild COVID-19 (a few samples of this study predate the infection). Cell type and time point are not known. This chain joins TRBV20-1 and TRBJ2-1; 9 bases map to TRBD1. The CDR3 DNA reads TGCAGTGCTACAATCCGGGACAGGGCCTACAATGAGCAGTTCTTC. Residues: CSATIRDRAYNEQFF.